This T cell receptor beta chain was sequenced in a study of shared clonotypes between healthy human individuals. Sequencing used immunoSEQ multiplex PCR; TCRdb keeps in-frame clones, though not all of them. The table records 2,500,000 or so clones, around 92% of them present only once. The V and J ends lost 7 bases and 1 base respectively, with 10 bases between them. CDR1 MNHNS and CDR2 SASEGT come from the germline V gene. CDR3 length: 13 residues. Source material: naive CD4+ T cells from PBMCs. Regarding subset: CD45RA+ positively selected. The chain has TRBV6-1 and TRBJ1-1; D call uncertain. The clonotype originates from a man aged 18 to 29 in good health. Some clones in this sample may be carry-over from other donors' samples. CDR3 region: CASTQKGNTEAFF. The CDR3 nucleotides are TGTGCCAGCACTCAAAAAGGGAACACTGAAGCTTTCTTT.